This TCR beta chain was recorded in a study of T cell responses to AZD1222 COVID-19 vaccine. General study findings and limits: Most donors were white British and more were female, and clonal diversity was possibly underestimated.

Profiled with immunoSEQ multiplex PCR; TCRdb holds only in-frame clones, not every one. The data show 110,000 to 150,000 clones, more than 75% seen once. As concerns this clone: Its matching antigen is unknown.

CDR3 length equals 14 residues. Germline values: CDR1 SGHRS, CDR2 YFSETQ. V was shortened by 4 bases and J by 7 bases, with 17 bases between the two germline ends. The TCR sequence derives from an adult who received the AZD1222 COVID-19 vaccine. This sample comprised peripheral blood, obtained 28 days after the second AZD1222 dose. This rearrangement joins TRBV5-1 to TRBJ1-2; D perhaps matches TRBD1 (6 bases). The CDR3 here is CASSVGAGLPGYTF. The CDR3 region has the DNA TGCGCCAGCAGCGTGGGGGCAGGACTACCTGGCTACACCTTC.